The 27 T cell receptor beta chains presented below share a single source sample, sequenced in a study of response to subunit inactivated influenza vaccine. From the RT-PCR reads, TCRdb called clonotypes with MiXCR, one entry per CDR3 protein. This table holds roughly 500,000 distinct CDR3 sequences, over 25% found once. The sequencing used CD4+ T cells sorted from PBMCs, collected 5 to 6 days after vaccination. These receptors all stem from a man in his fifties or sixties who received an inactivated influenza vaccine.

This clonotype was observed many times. The CDR3 DNA reads as TGCAGTGCTAGAGGACAGGGTTTGGAATCACCCCTCCACTTT. It yields the protein CSARGQGLESPLHF. V and J are TRBV20-1 and TRBJ1-6; 7 bases are shared with TRBD1. Looked up from germline, CDR1 is DFQATT and CDR2 is SNEGSKA (reference sequence). CDR3 length equals 14 residues. V was clipped by 1 base and J by 10 bases; unmatched bases: 7.

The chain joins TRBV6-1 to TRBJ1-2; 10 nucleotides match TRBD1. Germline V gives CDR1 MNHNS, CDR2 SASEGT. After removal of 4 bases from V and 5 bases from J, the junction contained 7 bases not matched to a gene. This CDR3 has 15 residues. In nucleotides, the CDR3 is TGTGCCAGCAGTGTCCGGGACAGGGGCTTTTATGGCTACACCTTC. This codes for CASSVRDRGFYGYTF.

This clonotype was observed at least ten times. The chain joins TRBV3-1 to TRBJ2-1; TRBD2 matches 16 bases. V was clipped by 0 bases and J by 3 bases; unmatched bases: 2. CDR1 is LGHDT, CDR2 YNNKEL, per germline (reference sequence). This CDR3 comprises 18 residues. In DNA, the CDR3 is TGTGCCAGCAGCCAAGAGGGGACTAGCGGGGGGGACTACAATGAGCAGTTCTTC. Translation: CASSQEGTSGGDYNEQFF.

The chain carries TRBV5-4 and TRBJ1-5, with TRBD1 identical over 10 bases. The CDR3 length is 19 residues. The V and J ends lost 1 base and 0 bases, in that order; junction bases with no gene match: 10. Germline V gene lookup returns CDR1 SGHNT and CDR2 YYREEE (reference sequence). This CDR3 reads CASSLLPGQGILSNQPQHF. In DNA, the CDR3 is TGTGCCAGCAGCTTGTTACCGGGACAGGGGATCCTTAGCAATCAGCCCCAGCATTTT.

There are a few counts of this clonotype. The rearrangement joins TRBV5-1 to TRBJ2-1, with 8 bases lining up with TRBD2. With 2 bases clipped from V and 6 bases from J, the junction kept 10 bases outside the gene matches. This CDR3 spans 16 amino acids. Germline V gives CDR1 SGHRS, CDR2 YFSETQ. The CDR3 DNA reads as TGCGCCAGCAGCTTTCAGGCGGGACTAGTGGGCAATGAGCAGTTCTTC. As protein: CASSFQAGLVGNEQFF.

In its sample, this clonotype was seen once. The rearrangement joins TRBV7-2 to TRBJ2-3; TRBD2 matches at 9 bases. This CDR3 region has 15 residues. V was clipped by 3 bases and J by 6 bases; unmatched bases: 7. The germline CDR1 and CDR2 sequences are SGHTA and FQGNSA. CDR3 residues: CASSFTGLATDTQYF. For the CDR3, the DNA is TGTGCCAGCAGCTTCACGGGACTAGCAACGGATACGCAGTATTTT.

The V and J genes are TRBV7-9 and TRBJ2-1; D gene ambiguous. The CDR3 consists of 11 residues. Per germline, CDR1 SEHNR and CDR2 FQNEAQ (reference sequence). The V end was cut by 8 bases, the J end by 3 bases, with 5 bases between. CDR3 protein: CASLRYNEQFF. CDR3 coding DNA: TGTGCCAGCTTGCGCTACAATGAGCAGTTCTTC.

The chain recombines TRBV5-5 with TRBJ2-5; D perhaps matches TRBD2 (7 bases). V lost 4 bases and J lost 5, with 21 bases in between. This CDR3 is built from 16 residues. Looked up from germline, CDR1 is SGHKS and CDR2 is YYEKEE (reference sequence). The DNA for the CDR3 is TGTGCCAGCAGCCGGGGGCTGGGGGGGGGTATGGAGACCCAGTACTTC. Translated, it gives CASSRGLGGGMETQYF. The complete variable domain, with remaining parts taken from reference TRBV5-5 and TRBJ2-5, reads DAGVTQSPTHLIKTRGQQVTLRCSPISGHKSVSWYQQVLGQGPQFIFQYYEKEERGRGNFPDRFSARQFPNYSSELNVNALLLGDSALYLCASSRGLGGGMETQYFGPGTRLLVL.

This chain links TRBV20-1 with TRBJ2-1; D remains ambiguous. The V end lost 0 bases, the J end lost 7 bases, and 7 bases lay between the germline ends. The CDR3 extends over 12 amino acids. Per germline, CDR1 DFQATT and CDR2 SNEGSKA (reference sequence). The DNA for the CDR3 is TGCAGTGCTAGAGATTGGGTGAATGAGCAGTTCTTC. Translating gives CSARDWVNEQFF.

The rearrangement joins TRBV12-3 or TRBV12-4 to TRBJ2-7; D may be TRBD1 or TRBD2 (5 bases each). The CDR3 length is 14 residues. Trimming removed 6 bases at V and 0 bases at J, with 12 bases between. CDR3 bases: TGTGCCAGCAGGTGGGACCGAGACTCCTACGAGCAGTACTTC. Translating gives CASRWDRDSYEQYF.

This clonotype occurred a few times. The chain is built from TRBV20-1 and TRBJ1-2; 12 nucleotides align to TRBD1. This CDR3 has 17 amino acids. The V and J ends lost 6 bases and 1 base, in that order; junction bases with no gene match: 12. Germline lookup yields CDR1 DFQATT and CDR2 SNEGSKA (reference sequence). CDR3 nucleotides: TGCAGTGCCGACCTCCGGGACAGGGGGCTGGGTAACTATGGCTACACCTTC. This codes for CSADLRDRGLGNYGYTF.

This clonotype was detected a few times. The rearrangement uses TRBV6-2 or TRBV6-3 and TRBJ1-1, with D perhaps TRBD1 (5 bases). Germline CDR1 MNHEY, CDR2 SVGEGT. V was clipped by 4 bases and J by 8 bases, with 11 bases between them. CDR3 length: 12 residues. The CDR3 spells CASSLGYREAFF. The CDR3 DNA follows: TGTGCCAGCAGTTTGGGGTACAGGGAAGCTTTCTTT.

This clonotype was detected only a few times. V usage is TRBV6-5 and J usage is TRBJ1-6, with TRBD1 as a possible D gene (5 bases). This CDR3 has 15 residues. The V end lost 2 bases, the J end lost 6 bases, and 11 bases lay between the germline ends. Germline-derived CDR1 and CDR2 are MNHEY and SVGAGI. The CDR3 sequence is CASSYPPGTNSPLHF. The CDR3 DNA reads TGTGCCAGCAGTTACCCCCCGGGGACTAATTCACCCCTCCACTTT.

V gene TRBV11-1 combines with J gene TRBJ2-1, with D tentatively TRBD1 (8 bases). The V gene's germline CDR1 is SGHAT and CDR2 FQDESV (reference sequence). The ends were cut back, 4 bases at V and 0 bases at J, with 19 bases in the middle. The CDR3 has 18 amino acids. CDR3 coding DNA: TGTGCCAGCAGCTCGACGGGGGGCGGACAGGGCTCCTACAATGAGCAGTTCTTC. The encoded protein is CASSSTGGGQGSYNEQFF.

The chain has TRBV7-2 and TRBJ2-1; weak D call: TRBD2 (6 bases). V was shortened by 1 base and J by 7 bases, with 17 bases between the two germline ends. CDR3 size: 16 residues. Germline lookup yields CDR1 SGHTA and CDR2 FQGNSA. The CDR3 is CASSLDFGLPTNEQFF. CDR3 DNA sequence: TGTGCCAGCAGCTTAGACTTCGGACTACCGACTAATGAGCAGTTCTTC. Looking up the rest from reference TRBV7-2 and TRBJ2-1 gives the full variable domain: GAGVSQSPSNKVTEKGKDVELRCDPISGHTALYWYRQSLGQGLEFLIYFQGNSAPDKSGLPSDRFSAERTGGSVSTLTIQRTQQEDSAVYLCASSLDFGLPTNEQFFGPGTRLTVL.

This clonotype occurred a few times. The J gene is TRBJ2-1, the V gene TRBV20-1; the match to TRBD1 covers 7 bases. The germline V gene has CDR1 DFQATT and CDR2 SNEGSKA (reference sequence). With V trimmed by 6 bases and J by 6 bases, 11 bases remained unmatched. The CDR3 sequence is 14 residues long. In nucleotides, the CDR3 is TGCAGTGCCCCGAGACAGGGCTCTCGCAATGAGCAGTTCTTC. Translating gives CSAPRQGSRNEQFF.

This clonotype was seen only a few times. This CDR3 reads CASSAEGPSYNEQFF. CDR3 DNA: TGTGCCAGCAGTGCGGAGGGCCCCTCCTACAATGAGCAGTTCTTC. The V gene is TRBV2, the J gene TRBJ2-1; weak D call: TRBD2 (6 bases). V lost 4 bases and J 0 bases, leaving 10 bases between the germline ends. There are 15 residues in the CDR3. Germline loops: CDR1 SNHLY, CDR2 FYNNEI.

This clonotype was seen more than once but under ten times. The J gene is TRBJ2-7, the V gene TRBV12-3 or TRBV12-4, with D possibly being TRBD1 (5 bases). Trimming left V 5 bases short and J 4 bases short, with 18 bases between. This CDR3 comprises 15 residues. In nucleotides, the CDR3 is TGTGCCAGCAGTCATACCGACAGCTTTCAATACGAGCAGTACTTC. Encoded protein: CASSHTDSFQYEQYF.

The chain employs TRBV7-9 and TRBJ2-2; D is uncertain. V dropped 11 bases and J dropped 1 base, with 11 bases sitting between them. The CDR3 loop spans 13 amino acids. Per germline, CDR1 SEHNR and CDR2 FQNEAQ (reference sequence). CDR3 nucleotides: TGTGCCGCCCAAGAGCGGAACACCGGGGAGCTGTTTTTT. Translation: CAAQERNTGELFF.

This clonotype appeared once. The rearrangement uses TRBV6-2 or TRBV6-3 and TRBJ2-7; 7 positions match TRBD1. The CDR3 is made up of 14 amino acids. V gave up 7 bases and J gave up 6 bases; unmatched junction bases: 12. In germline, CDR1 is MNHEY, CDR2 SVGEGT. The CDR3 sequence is CASKRTGGSGEQYF. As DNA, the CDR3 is TGTGCCAGCAAACGGACAGGTGGATCCGGCGAGCAGTACTTC.

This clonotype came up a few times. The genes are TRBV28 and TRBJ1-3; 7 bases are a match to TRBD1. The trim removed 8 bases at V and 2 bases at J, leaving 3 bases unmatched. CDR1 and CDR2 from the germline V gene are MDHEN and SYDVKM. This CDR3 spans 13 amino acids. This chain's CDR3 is CASWDRAGNTIYF. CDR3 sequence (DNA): TGTGCCAGCTGGGACAGAGCTGGAAACACCATATATTTT.

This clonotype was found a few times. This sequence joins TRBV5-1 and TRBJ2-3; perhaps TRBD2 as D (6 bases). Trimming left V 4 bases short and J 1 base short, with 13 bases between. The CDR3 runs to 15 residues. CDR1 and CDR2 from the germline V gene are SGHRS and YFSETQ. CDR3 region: CASSLRDLGTDTQYF. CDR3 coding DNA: TGCGCCAGCAGCCTAAGGGACTTGGGCACAGATACGCAGTATTTT.

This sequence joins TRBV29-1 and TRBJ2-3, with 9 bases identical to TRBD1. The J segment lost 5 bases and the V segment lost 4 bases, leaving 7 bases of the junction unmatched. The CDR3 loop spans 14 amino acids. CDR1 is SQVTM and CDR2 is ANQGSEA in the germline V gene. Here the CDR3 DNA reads TGCAGCGTTGCATTGAGACAGGGGGGAGATACGCAGTATTTT. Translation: CSVALRQGGDTQYF.

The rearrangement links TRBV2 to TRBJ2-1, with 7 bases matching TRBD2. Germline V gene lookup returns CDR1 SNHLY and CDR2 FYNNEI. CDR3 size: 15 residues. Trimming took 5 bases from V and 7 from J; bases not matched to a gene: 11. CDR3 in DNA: TGTGCCAGCAGTCGTCTCGGGAGCGGGGAAAATGAGCAGTTCTTC. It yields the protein CASSRLGSGENEQFF.

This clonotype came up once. CDR3 loop: CASSLTGSLSGANVLTF. The CDR3 DNA reads TGCGCCAGCAGCTTGACCGGCAGCCTCTCTGGGGCCAACGTCCTGACTTTC. The chain joins TRBV5-1 to TRBJ2-6, with D hard to call. The germline V gene has CDR1 SGHRS and CDR2 YFSETQ. V was trimmed by 1 base and J by 0 bases, leaving 11 bases between them. This CDR3 contains 17 residues. Full variable domain (rest looked up from reference TRBV5-1 and TRBJ2-6): KAGVTQTPRYLIKTRGQQVTLSCSPISGHRSVSWYQQTPGQGLQFLFEYFSETQRNKGNFPGRFSGRQFSNSRSEMNVSTLELGDSALYLCASSLTGSLSGANVLTFGAGSRLTVL.

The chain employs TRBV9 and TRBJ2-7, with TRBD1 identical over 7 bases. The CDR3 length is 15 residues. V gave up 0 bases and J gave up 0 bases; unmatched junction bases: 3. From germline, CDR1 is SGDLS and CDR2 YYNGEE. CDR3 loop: CASSVGNRGSYEQYF. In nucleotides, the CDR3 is TGTGCCAGCAGCGTAGGAAACAGGGGCTCCTACGAGCAGTACTTC.

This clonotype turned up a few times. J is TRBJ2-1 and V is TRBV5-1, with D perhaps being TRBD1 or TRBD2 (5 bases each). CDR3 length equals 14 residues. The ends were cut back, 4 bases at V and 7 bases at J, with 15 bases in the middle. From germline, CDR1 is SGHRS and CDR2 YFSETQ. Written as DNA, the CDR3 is TGCGCCAGCAGCGCCCAATTGGGGGTTAATGAGCAGTTCTTC. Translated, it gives CASSAQLGVNEQFF.